Listed here are 11 T cell receptor beta chains from one sample, sequenced in a study of blood T cell repertoires in COVID-19. Profiled with immunoSEQ multiplex PCR; TCRdb holds only in-frame clones, not every one. This table holds about 67,000 clones, approximately 87% found once. Input material: peripheral blood. Every receptor here comes from a man in his fifties or sixties with active COVID-19.

The chain carries TRBV3-1 (or the pseudogene TRBV3-2) and TRBJ2-3, with TRBD1 identical over 9 bases. J was trimmed by 6 bases and V by 2 bases; bases with no gene match: 9. This CDR3 has 16 residues. CDR1 is LGHDT and CDR2 is YNNKEL in the germline V gene (reference sequence). CDR3 loop: CASSQPAGDRVDTQYF. CDR3 nucleotide sequence: TGTGCCAGCAGCCAACCGGCAGGGGACAGGGTTGATACGCAGTATTTT.

The V call is TRBV5-3, the J call TRBJ2-4; tentative D call: TRBD1 (5 bases). TRBV5-3 is designated an ORF whose function remains uncertain. The length of the CDR3 is 19 residues. Deletions cut 2 bases from V and 0 bases from J, with 21 bases between. As DNA, the CDR3 is TGTGCCAGAAGCTTCGCGCAGGGTGGGTCAAGGGGAGCCAAAAACATTCAGTACTTC. Protein product: CARSFAQGGSRGAKNIQYF.

The chain is built from TRBV3-1 (or the pseudogene TRBV3-2) and TRBJ1-1; D remains ambiguous. V was clipped by 4 bases and J by 4 bases, with 7 bases between them. The germline V gene encodes CDR1 LGHDT and CDR2 YNNKEL (reference sequence). This CDR3 has 12 residues. The CDR3 loop is CASSPRGTEAFF. The DNA for the CDR3 is TGTGCCAGCAGCCCTCGGGGCACTGAAGCTTTCTTT.

The chain couples TRBV5-6 to TRBJ1-2, with TRBD1 matching over 9 bases. There are 13 residues in the CDR3. The V and J ends lost 0 bases and 8 bases, in that order; junction bases with no gene match: 2. The V gene's germline CDR1 is SGHDT and CDR2 YYEEEE. The CDR3 DNA is TGTGCCAGCAGCTTGGGACAGGGGGTCGGCTACACCTTC. Amino acids: CASSLGQGVGYTF.

The V call is TRBV7-3, the J call TRBJ2-3; D may be TRBD2 (7 bases). The V end lost 5 bases, the J end lost 1 base, and 13 bases lay between the germline ends. The CDR3 runs 15 residues. Germline CDR1 reads SGHTA; CDR2 reads FQGTGA. CDR3 protein: CASSPAGARTDTQYF. The CDR3 DNA is TGTGCCAGCAGCCCGGCGGGGGCTCGCACAGATACGCAGTATTTT.

The chain carries TRBV3-1 (or the pseudogene TRBV3-2) and TRBJ2-7; D possibly corresponds to TRBD1 (6 bases). Trimming took off 6 bases at V and 3 bases at J, with 12 bases between the two ends. This CDR3 is built from 13 residues. Germline CDR1 LGHDT, CDR2 YNNKEL (reference sequence). CDR3 DNA sequence: TGTGCCAGCAGTTACCGGGACAACTACGAGCAGTACTTC. Protein sequence: CASSYRDNYEQYF.

The chain recombines TRBV7-9 with TRBJ2-1, with TRBD2 as a possible D gene (6 bases). The CDR3 contains 16 residues. Looked up from germline, CDR1 is SEHNR and CDR2 is FQNEAQ (reference sequence). Trimming cost V 1 base and J 7 bases, with 17 bases left between them. DNA for the CDR3: TGTGCCAGCAGCTTAGGGGACTGGGGTCGACAAAATGAGCAGTTCTTC. It encodes CASSLGDWGRQNEQFF.

This clone occurred once. The genes are TRBV19 and TRBJ2-3, with TRBD2 matching 12 bases. The V gene end was trimmed by 8 bases and the J gene end by 6 bases; junction bases not matched to a gene: 6. Per the germline V gene, CDR1 is LNHDA and CDR2 is SQIVND (reference sequence). The CDR3 sequence is 14 residues long. CDR3 amino acids: CASRTSGNLDTQYF. The CDR3 region has the DNA TGTGCCAGTCGGACTAGCGGGAATTTGGATACGCAGTATTTT.

This clone was picked up a small number of times. J is TRBJ2-2 and V is TRBV5-1; a possible D gene is TRBD1 (6 bases). This CDR3 comprises 15 residues. V was pared by 5 bases and J by 4 bases, with 15 bases between. Germline CDR1 SGHRS, CDR2 YFSETQ. The CDR3 spells CASSPQGRSTGELFF. The CDR3 DNA reads as TGCGCCAGCAGTCCACAGGGTCGGAGCACCGGGGAGCTGTTTTTT.

This CDR3 reads CASSLGGGRRNEQFF. In nucleotides, the CDR3 is TGCGCCAGCAGCTTGGGCGGGGGGAGACGAAATGAGCAGTTCTTC. The V call is TRBV5-1, the J call TRBJ2-1; 8 nucleotides match TRBD2. CDR1 is SGHRS, CDR2 YFSETQ, per germline. After removal of 0 bases from V and 7 bases from J, the junction contained 6 bases not matched to a gene. CDR3 length equals 15 residues.

This sequence joins TRBV5-1 and TRBJ2-7; possible D gene TRBD2, 6 bases. The germline V and J ends were trimmed by 1 base and 2 bases, with 19 bases remaining between them. This CDR3 has 17 residues. Germline loops: CDR1 SGHRS, CDR2 YFSETQ. CDR3 region: CASSLRAAGTPTYEQYF. The CDR3 region has the DNA TGCGCCAGCAGCTTGCGTGCAGCCGGGACTCCAACCTACGAGCAGTACTTC.